The source of this T cell receptor (beta chain) is a study of tumor-infiltrating lymphocytes in primary liver carcinoma. The CDR3 spans 14 residues. In germline, CDR1 is SQVTM, CDR2 ANQGSEA. General observations from the study: Tumors significantly exceeded blood in top-250-clone fraction (p = 0.039).

With respect to this clonotype: The antigen is not known. Sequence at one end of the junction differs from germline and may be a read error.

Investigators took RNA and DNA out together from about 20-30 mg of unsorted bulk tissue. Sampling was performed at five separate regions of each tumor. Total RNA (roughly 0.45 ug) served as template for TCR beta cDNA synthesis primed by a constant-region primer. Nested multiplex PCR, run for three rounds with slightly modified ARM-PCR, yielded TCR beta libraries. Forward primers for TRBV1-TRBV30 and a C-beta reverse primer served the first two PCR rounds, at about 11 cycles each. TCRdb re-analysed the multiplex PCR reads in MiXCR, keeping a single row per CDR3 protein. Of about 210,000 distinct CDR3 sequences in the sample, 70% to 90% were seen once.

V is TRBV29-1 and J is TRBJ1-1, with D perhaps matching TRBD1 (5 bases). The specimen was tumor tissue from primary liver carcinoma. The clonotype was recovered from a man aged 40-49 years with primary liver carcinoma and hepatitis B virus infection. In DNA, the CDR3 is TGCAGCGCCTCCCTGGGGGGGATGAACATTGAACCTTTCTTT. Protein: CSASLGGMNIEPFF.